This T cell receptor beta chain was captured by sequencing in a study of T cell responses to AZD1222 COVID-19 vaccine. This table comes from immunoSEQ multiplex PCR, and its TCRdb copy is limited to in-frame clones, with some not included. The sample yields about 160,000 clones, about 89% seen once. The CDR3 length is 14 residues. The germline V and J ends were trimmed by 3 bases and 9 bases, with 15 bases remaining between them. From germline, CDR1 is SGHTA and CDR2 FQGNSA. V usage is TRBV7-2 and J usage is TRBJ2-1; D possibly matches TRBD1 or TRBD2 (6 bases each). The specimen comprised peripheral blood, sampled on day 0 of AZD1222 vaccination. This clonotype was sampled from an adult in good health. CDR3 sequence (DNA): TGTGCCAGCAGCTTGGACTACAGGGCTATTGAGCAGTTCTTC. Protein: CASSLDYRAIEQFF.